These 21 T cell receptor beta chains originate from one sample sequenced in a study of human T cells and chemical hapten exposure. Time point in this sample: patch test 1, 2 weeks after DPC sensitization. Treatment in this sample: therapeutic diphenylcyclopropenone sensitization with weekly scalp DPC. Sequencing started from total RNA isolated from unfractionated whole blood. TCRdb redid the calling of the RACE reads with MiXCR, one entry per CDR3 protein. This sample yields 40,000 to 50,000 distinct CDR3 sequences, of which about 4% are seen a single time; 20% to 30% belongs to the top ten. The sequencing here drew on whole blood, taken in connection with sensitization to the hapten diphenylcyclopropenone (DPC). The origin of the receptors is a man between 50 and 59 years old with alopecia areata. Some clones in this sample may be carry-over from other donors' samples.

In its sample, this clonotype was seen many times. In nucleotides, the CDR3 is TGCAGTGCTAGAGACGCTAGCGGGAGTTATACGCAGTATTTT. Translated: CSARDASGSYTQYF. This sequence joins TRBV20-1 and TRBJ2-3, with 10 bases fitting TRBD2. J lost 7 bases, V lost 0 bases, and 4 bases had no gene match. The germline V gene encodes CDR1 DFQATT and CDR2 SNEGSKA (reference sequence). The CDR3 totals 14 residues.

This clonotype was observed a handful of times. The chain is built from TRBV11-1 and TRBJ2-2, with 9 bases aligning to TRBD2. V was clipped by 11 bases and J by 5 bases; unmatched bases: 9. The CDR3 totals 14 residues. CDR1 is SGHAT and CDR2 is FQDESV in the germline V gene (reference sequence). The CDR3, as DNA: TGTGCCTCTCAAGGGAGCGGGAGGACCGGGGAGCTGTTTTTT. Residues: CASQGSGRTGELFF.

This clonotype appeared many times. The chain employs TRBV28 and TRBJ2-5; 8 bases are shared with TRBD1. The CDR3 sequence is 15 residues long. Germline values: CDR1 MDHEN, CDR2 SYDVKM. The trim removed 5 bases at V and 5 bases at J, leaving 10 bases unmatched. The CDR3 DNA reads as TGTGCCAGCAGTGCGACCGGGACAGGCACGGAGACCCAGTACTTC. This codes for CASSATGTGTETQYF.

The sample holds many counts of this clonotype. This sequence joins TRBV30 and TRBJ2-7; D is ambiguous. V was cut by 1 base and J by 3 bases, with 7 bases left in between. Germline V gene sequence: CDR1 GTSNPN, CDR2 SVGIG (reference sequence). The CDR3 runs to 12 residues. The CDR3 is CAWSADNYEQYF. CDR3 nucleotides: TGTGCCTGGAGTGCCGACAACTACGAGCAGTACTTC.

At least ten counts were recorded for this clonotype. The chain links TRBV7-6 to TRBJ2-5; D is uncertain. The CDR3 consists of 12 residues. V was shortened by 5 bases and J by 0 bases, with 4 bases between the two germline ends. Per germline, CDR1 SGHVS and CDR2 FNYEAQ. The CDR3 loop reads CASSPNQETQYF. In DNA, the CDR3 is TGTGCCAGCAGCCCGAACCAAGAGACCCAGTACTTC.

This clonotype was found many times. The CDR3 is CASSQGLITGELFF. DNA of the CDR3: TGCGCCAGCAGCCAAGGTTTGATCACCGGGGAGCTGTTTTTT. The chain is built from TRBV4-1 and TRBJ2-2; D not resolved. This CDR3 comprises 14 residues. The V end was cut by 1 base, the J end by 4 bases, with 7 bases between. Germline V gene lookup returns CDR1 MGHRA and CDR2 YSYEKL.

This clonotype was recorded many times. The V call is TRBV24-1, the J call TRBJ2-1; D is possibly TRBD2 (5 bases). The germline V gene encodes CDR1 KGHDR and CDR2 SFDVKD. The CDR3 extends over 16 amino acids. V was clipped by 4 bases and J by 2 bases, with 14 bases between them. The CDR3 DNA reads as TGTGCCACCAGTGAAAAAGAGGGTGGCACCTACAATGAGCAGTTCTTC. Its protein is CATSEKEGGTYNEQFF.

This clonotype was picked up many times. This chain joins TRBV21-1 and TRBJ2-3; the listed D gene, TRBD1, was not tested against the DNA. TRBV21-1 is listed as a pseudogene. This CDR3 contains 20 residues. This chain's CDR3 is CASSKRKMDGHLRSTDTQYF. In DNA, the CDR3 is TGTGCCAGCAGCAAAAGGAAAATGGACGGACACTTACGAAGCACAGATACGCAGTATTTT.

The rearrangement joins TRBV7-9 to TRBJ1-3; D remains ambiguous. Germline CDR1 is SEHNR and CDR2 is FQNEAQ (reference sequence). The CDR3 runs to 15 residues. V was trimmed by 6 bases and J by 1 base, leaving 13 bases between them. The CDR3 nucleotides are TGTGCCAGCAGTTCCAGGATAGGGTCTGGAAACACCATATATTTT. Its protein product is CASSSRIGSGNTIYF.

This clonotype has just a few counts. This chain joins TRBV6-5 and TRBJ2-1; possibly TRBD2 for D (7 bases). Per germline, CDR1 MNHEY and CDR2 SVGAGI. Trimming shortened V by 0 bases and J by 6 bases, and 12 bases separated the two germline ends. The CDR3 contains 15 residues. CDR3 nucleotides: TGTGCCAGCAGTTACTCGGGGGGGCCAGCCAATGAGCAGTTCTTC. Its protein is CASSYSGGPANEQFF.

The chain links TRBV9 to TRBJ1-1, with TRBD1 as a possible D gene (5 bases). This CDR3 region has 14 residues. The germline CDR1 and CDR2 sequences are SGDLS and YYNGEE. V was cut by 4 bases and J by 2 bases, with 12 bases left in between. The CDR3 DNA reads TGTGCCAGCAGCACTGGGACCGCCAACACTGAAGCTTTCTTT. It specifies CASSTGTANTEAFF. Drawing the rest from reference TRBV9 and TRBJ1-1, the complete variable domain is DSGVTQTPKHLITATGQRVTLRCSPRSGDLSVYWYQQSLDQGLQFLIQYYNGEERAKGNILERFSAQQFPDLHSELNLSSLELGDSALYFCASSTGTANTEAFFGQGTRLTVV.

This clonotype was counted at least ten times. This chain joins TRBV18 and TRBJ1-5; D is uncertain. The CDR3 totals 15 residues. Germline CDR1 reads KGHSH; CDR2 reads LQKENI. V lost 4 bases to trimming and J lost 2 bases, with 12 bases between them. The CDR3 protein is CASSQGQEGNQPQHF. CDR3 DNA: TGTGCCAGCTCACAAGGGCAGGAGGGCAATCAGCCCCAGCATTTT.

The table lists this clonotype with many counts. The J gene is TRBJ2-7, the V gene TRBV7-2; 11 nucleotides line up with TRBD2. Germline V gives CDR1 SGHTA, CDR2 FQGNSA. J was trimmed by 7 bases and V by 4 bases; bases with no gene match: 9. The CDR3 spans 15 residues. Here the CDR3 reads CASSSGLAEGREQYF. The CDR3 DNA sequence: TGTGCCAGCAGCTCGGGACTAGCGGAGGGGCGGGAGCAGTACTTC.

CDR3 sequence: CASLQGQGSDEQFF. CDR3 bases: TGTGCCAGCCTACAGGGACAGGGAAGCGATGAGCAGTTCTTC. The rearrangement joins TRBV7-2 to TRBJ2-1, with 9 bases that match TRBD1. The junction had 10 bases not matched to a gene; V was cut back by 8 bases and J by 8 bases. Germline CDR1 SGHTA, CDR2 FQGNSA. The CDR3 runs 14 residues.

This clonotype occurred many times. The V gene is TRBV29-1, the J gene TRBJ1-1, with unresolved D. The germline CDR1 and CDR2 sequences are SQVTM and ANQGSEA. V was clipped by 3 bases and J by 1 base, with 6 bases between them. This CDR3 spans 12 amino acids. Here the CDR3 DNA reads TGCAGCGTTGATCGGCAGAACACTGAAGCTTTCTTT. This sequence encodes CSVDRQNTEAFF. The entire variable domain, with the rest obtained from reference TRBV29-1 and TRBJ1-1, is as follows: SAVISQKPSRDICQRGTSLTIQCQVDSQVTMMFWYRQQPGQSLTLIATANQGSEATYESGFVIDKFPISRPNLTFSTLTVSNMSPEDSSIYLCSVDRQNTEAFFGQGTRLTVV.

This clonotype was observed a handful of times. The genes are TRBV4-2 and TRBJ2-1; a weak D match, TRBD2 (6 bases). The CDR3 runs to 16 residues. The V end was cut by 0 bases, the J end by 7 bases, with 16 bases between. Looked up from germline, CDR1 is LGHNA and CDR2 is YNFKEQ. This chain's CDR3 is CASSQDYGEESNEQFF. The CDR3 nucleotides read TGTGCCAGCAGCCAAGATTACGGGGAGGAGAGTAATGAGCAGTTCTTC.

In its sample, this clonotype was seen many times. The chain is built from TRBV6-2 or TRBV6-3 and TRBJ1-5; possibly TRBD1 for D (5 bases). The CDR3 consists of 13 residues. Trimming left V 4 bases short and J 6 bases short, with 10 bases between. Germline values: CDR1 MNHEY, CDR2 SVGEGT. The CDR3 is CASSFGTSQPQHF. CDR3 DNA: TGTGCCAGCAGTTTCGGGACGAGTCAGCCCCAGCATTTT.

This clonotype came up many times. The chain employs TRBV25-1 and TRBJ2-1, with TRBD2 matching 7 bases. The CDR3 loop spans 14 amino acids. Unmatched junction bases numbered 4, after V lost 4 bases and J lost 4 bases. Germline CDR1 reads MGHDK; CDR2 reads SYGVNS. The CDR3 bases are TGTGCCAGCAGTGGACTAGCAGCATACAATGAGCAGTTCTTC. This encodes CASSGLAAYNEQFF.

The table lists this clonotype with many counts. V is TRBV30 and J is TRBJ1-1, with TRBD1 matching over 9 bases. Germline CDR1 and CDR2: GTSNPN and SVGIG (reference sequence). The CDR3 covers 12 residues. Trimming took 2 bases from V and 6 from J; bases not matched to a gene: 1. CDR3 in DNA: TGTGCCTGGAGTCGACAGGGGGCTGAAGCTTTCTTT. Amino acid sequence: CAWSRQGAEAFF. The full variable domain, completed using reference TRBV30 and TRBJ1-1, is SQTIHQWPATLVQPVGSPLSLECTVEGTSNPNLYWYRQAAGRGLQLLFYSVGIGQISSEVPQNLSASRPQDRQFILSSKKLLLSDSGFYLCAWSRQGAEAFFGQGTRLTVV.

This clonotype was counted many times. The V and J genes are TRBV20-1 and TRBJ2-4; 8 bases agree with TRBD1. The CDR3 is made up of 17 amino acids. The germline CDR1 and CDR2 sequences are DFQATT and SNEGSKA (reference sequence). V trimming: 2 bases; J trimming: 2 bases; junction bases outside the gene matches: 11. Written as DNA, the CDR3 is TGCAGTGCTAGAACAGGGGGTGGGAAGGTGACCAAAAACATTCAGTACTTC. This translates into CSARTGGGKVTKNIQYF.

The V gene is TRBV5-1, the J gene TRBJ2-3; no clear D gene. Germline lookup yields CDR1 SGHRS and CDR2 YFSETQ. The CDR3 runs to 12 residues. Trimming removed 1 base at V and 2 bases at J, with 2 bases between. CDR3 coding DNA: TGCGCCAGCAGCTTGAACACAGATACGCAGTATTTT. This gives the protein CASSLNTDTQYF.